Listed here are 17 T cell receptor beta chains from one sample, sequenced in a study of blood T cell repertoires in COVID-19. TCRdb keeps only in-frame clones here, not all; method: immunoSEQ multiplex PCR. This table holds about 69,000 clones, roughly three quarters found once. The sample taken for sequencing was peripheral blood. The receptors were gathered from a man aged 55 to 69 with acute or convalescent COVID-19.

The CDR3 DNA is TGTGCCAGCAGCTTACCCTCGGGAATTCAGTTCTTC. Protein product: CASSLPSGIQFF. This chain uses TRBV11-1 with TRBJ2-1, with a weak D call TRBD2 (5 bases). V was pared by 2 bases and J by 13 bases, with 12 bases between. This CDR3 has 12 residues. CDR1 is SGHAT, CDR2 FQDESV, per germline (reference sequence). The variable domain in full, with the rest retrieved from reference TRBV11-1 and TRBJ2-1, is EAEVAQSPRYKITEKSQAVAFWCDPISGHATLYWYRQILGQGPELLVQFQDESVVDDSQLPKDRFSAERLKGVDSTLKIQPAELGDSAMYLCASSLPSGIQFFGPGTRLTVL.

The gene calls are TRBV20-1 and TRBJ1-3; D is unresolved. Trimming pared 6 bases from V and 7 bases from J, leaving 10 bases between. The germline V gene encodes CDR1 DFQATT and CDR2 SNEGSKA (reference sequence). This CDR3 spans 11 amino acids. CDR3 sequence reads: CSAGVRNTIYF. The CDR3 DNA reads TGCAGTGCCGGGGTTCGGAACACCATATATTTT.

J is TRBJ1-2 and V is TRBV6-5, with D possibly matching TRBD1 (6 bases). The CDR3 has 13 amino acids. Looked up from germline, CDR1 is MNHEY and CDR2 is SVGAGI. V lost 7 bases, J lost 4 bases, and 13 bases lay in between. CDR3 DNA sequence: TGTGCCAGCACCCTATTGGACAGCTATGGCTACACCTTC. Protein: CASTLLDSYGYTF.

The rearrangement joins TRBV2 to TRBJ1-3; D unclear. Per germline, CDR1 SNHLY and CDR2 FYNNEI. Trimming cost V 7 bases and J 0 bases, with 7 bases left between them. This CDR3 comprises 13 residues. CDR3 sequence reads: CASMVDSGNTIYF. DNA of the CDR3: TGTGCCAGCATGGTAGACTCTGGAAACACCATATATTTT.

The rearrangement links TRBV19 to TRBJ1-6; a possible D gene is TRBD1 (5 bases). Germline assignment: CDR1 LNHDA and CDR2 SQIVND (reference sequence). The CDR3 length is 13 residues. Trimming left V 4 bases short and J 8 bases short, with 9 bases between. The CDR3 DNA follows: TGTGCCAGTAGTACAAGGGGATATTCACCCCTCCACTTT. Protein product: CASSTRGYSPLHF.

The genes are TRBV18 and TRBJ1-1, with 9 positions matching TRBD1. Unmatched junction bases numbered 8, after V lost 6 bases and J lost 3 bases. Germline CDR1 reads KGHSH; CDR2 reads LQKENI. The CDR3 is made up of 15 amino acids. The DNA for the CDR3 is TGTGCCAGCTCCCCAGACAGGGGGAGGGACACTGAAGCTTTCTTT. Its translation is CASSPDRGRDTEAFF.

This sequence joins TRBV10-3 and TRBJ2-7; D gene unclear. CDR3 length: 12 residues. CDR1 is ENHRY and CDR2 is SYGVKD in the germline V gene. With 3 bases removed from V and 7 bases from J, the gap between germline ends came to 10 bases. CDR3 nucleotides: TGTGCCATCAGTGACTATATGGAGGAGCAGTACTTC. This sequence encodes CAISDYMEEQYF.

The gene calls are TRBV5-6 and TRBJ1-1; TRBD1 matches 7 bases. After removal of 3 bases from V and 8 bases from J, the junction contained 4 bases not matched to a gene. This CDR3 is 12 amino acids long. CDR1 and CDR2 from the germline V gene are SGHDT and YYEEEE. DNA for the CDR3: TGTGCCAGCAGCTGGGGGACAGCAGAAGCTTTCTTT. It is translated as CASSWGTAEAFF.

The gene calls are TRBV7-2 and TRBJ1-2; a weak D match, TRBD1 (6 bases). Trimming shortened V by 5 bases and J by 4 bases, and 23 bases separated the two germline ends. This CDR3 is built from 17 residues. Per germline, CDR1 SGHTA and CDR2 FQGNSA. CDR3 DNA: TGTGCCAGCAGCCCCGCCGCAGGGGTACCTTTATCCTATGGCTACACCTTC. Translated: CASSPAAGVPLSYGYTF.

V and J are TRBV6-5 and TRBJ1-4; no reliable D call. Trimming removed 7 bases from V and 8 bases from J, with 17 bases in between. The germline V gene has CDR1 MNHEY and CDR2 SVGAGI. The CDR3 runs 14 residues. The chain's CDR3 is CASTNLGFGEKLFF. The CDR3 nucleotides read TGTGCCAGCACCAACCTCGGTTTCGGGGAAAAACTGTTTTTT.

The J gene is TRBJ1-1, the V gene TRBV7-9; D may be TRBD1 (5 bases). CDR1 and CDR2 (germline): SEHNR, FQNEAQ (reference sequence). The CDR3 runs to 13 residues. V was shortened by 5 bases and J by 3 bases, with 10 bases between the two germline ends. The chain's CDR3 is CASSPWGDTEAFF. CDR3 in DNA: TGTGCCAGCAGCCCATGGGGGGACACTGAAGCTTTCTTT.

J is TRBJ2-5 and V is TRBV28; 9 nucleotides align to TRBD1. The CDR3 contains 14 residues. Germline V gene data show CDR1 as MDHEN and CDR2 as SYDVKM. V was clipped by 5 bases and J by 4 bases; unmatched bases: 5. The DNA of the CDR3 is TGTGCCAGCAGTAGGGACAGGGATCGAGAGACCCAGTACTTC. Translated, it gives CASSRDRDRETQYF.

This clone has only a few counts. The chain combines TRBV10-1 with TRBJ1-1; 7 positions match TRBD1. The junction had 7 bases not matched to a gene; V was cut back by 5 bases and J by 4 bases. Germline-derived CDR1 and CDR2 are WNHNN and SYGVQD (reference sequence). The CDR3 length is 14 residues. In DNA form, the CDR3 reads TGCGCCAGCAGTCCGCGGACAGGTCGCACTGAAGCTTTCTTT. It specifies CASSPRTGRTEAFF.

This chain connects TRBV6-6 to TRBJ1-2, with TRBD1 matching 11 bases. J gave up 11 bases and V 7 bases, and 15 bases lay outside the gene matches. This CDR3 region has 15 residues. Per germline, CDR1 MNHNY and CDR2 SVGAGI (reference sequence). The CDR3 DNA follows: TGTGCCAGCATCGACCCTCTGGCGGGACAGGGGGGTTACACCTTC. Translated, it gives CASIDPLAGQGGYTF.

This clone has more than one count but fewer than ten. The chain carries TRBV10-2 and TRBJ2-1; a possible D gene is TRBD1 (6 bases). The CDR3 is made up of 13 amino acids. Trimming took off 6 bases at V and 2 bases at J, with 8 bases between the two ends. CDR1 and CDR2 (germline): WSHSY, SAAADI. CDR3 DNA sequence: TGCGCCAGCAGCGGGACAACCTACAATGAGCAGTTCTTC. Translating it yields CASSGTTYNEQFF.

V and J are TRBV7-2 and TRBJ2-3; 13 nucleotides line up with TRBD2. The germline gives CDR1 SGHTA, CDR2 FQGNSA. V dropped 5 bases and J dropped 2; count of bases not matched to a gene: 13. The CDR3 contains 19 residues. This chain's CDR3 is CASSPRGGLAGSDTDTQYF. The CDR3 DNA reads TGTGCCAGCAGCCCCAGGGGGGGACTAGCGGGGAGTGACACAGATACGCAGTATTTT.

The V call is TRBV7-3, the J call TRBJ2-1; 11 nucleotides align to TRBD2. The CDR3 consists of 15 residues. The trim removed 0 bases at V and 14 bases at J, leaving 9 bases unmatched. CDR1 is SGHTA, CDR2 FQGTGA, per germline. The CDR3: CASSLTSGGDSSKFF. The CDR3 bases are TGTGCCAGCAGCTTAACTAGCGGGGGGGATTCCTCAAAGTTCTTC.